The clone carrying this T cell receptor (beta chain) has ten or more counts. This sample is drawn from a study of read filtering for tumor transcriptome and immune sequencing. Study-level background: RNA-seq yielded only about 75 to 1,400 TCR reads, IR-seq about 4.05 to 10.27 million.

Molecular barcoded adaptors covering alpha/delta and beta/gamma chains were used on roughly 400 ng RNA. TCRdb re-called the reads through MiXCR, storing one row per CDR3 protein. This sample has around 48,000 distinct CDR3 sequences, with less than 20% found just once. The CDR3 totals 14 residues. Germline CDR1 reads SGDLS; CDR2 reads YYNGEE. V dropped 0 bases and J dropped 4 bases, with 9 bases sitting between them. The source is a donor aged 40 or over with multiple myeloma. Sequenced material: a population of CD138-negative cells sorted from bone marrow. The chain couples TRBV9 to TRBJ2-3, with D unclear. CDR3 protein: CASSVGYSSDTQYF. CDR3 bases: TGTGCCAGCAGCGTAGGGTATAGCTCAGATACGCAGTATTTT.